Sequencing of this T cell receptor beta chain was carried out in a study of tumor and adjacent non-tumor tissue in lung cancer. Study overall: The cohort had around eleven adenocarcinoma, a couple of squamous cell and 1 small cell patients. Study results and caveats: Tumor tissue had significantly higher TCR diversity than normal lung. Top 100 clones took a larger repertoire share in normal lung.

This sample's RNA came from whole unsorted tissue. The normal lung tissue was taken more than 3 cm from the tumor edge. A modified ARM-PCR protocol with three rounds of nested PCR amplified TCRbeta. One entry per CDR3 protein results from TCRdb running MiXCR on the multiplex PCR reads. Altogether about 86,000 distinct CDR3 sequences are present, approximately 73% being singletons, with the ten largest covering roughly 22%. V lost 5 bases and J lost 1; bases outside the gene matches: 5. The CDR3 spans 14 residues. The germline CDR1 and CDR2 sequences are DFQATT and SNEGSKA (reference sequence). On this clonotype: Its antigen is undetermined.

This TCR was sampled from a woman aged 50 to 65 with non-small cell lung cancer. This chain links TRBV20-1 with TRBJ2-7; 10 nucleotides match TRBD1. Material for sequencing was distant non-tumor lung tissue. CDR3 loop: CSAWTGGGSYEQYF. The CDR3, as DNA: TGCAGTGCTTGGACAGGGGGAGGATCCTACGAGCAGTACTTC.